The TCR beta chain under discussion was sequenced for a study of beta chain features in type 1 diabetes. Broader study findings: Shortening of TCRB CDR3s, moderate but significant, appeared in all four CD4+ subsets of Type 1 diabetes patients. At VDJ recombination sites, type 1 diabetes patients had fewer insertions and more deleted nucleotides.

Expressed TCRB transcripts were sequenced because the isolated RNA had all been reverse transcribed beforehand. The read count averaged about 3.6 million across naive, central memory and regulatory T cell samples. Sequencing was performed with immunoSEQ multiplex PCR; in TCRdb, only in-frame clones are kept and a portion is missing. This table has 300,000 to 400,000 clones, 7% to 10% appearing once. Purities over 95% were achieved in all sorted populations. A few counts support this clone. What it binds is not known. The germline V and J ends were trimmed by 1 base and 3 bases, with 6 bases remaining between them. CDR1 is KGHSH, CDR2 LQKENI, per germline. The CDR3 is 13 residues long.

Sequenced input: central memory CD4+ T cells from blood. The chain uses TRBV18 and TRBJ1-1; D gene ambiguous. The receptor comes from a man younger than 45 with type 1 diabetes. The CDR3 sequence is CASSPQADTEAFF. CDR3 sequence (DNA): TGTGCCAGCTCACCACAGGCAGACACTGAAGCTTTCTTT.